The present T cell receptor beta chain was sequenced within a study of shared clonotypes between healthy human individuals. This CDR3 has 20 residues. CDR1 and CDR2 (germline): MNHNS, SASEGT. V dropped 4 bases and J dropped 3 bases, with 28 bases sitting between them. Genomic DNA from each subset was divided evenly over several immunoSEQ plates. Each replicate PCR on the sorted subsets used about 220 ng DNA (around 30,000 T cell genomes). Profiling relied on immunoSEQ multiplex PCR, and the TCRdb table lists in-frame clones only, not all of them. The data contain about 2.3 million clones, roughly 90% of them seen just once; the ten biggest clones take up 0.37%.

Input material: naive CD4+ T cells from PBMCs. The subset was: CD45RA+ positively selected. V and J are TRBV6-1 and TRBJ1-3; the D is unclear. The sequence derives from a man in his late teens or twenties in good health. Some clones in this sample may be carry-over from other donors' samples. The CDR3 loop reads CASSAGLGRPIHLIGNTIYF. CDR3 nucleotides: TGTGCCAGCAGTGCCGGCCTCGGCAGACCCATACATTTAATTGGAAACACCATATATTTT.